Shown below are 6 T cell receptor beta chains from a single sample sequenced in a study of blood T cell repertoires in COVID-19. Libraries were prepared by immunoSEQ multiplex PCR; TCRdb keeps only in-frame clonotypes and omits some of them. Among 220,000 or so clones, roughly 80% were seen once, and the ten largest hold approximately 2.5%. Source material: peripheral blood. The receptors derive from a woman aged 55-69 years with acute or convalescent COVID-19.

V usage is TRBV28 and J usage is TRBJ1-2; the D gene is possibly TRBD1 (6 bases). V lost 5 bases and J lost 0, with 10 bases in between. The CDR3 has 14 amino acids. The germline V gene has CDR1 MDHEN and CDR2 SYDVKM. The CDR3 nucleotides read TGTGCCAGCAGTCGGACAGTAGCTAACTATGGCTACACCTTC. Protein sequence: CASSRTVANYGYTF.

The genes are TRBV5-4 and TRBJ2-6; weak D call: TRBD1 (6 bases). This CDR3 spans 16 amino acids. Between the trimmed V and J ends, which lost 1 base and 5 bases, there was a span of 13 bases. Germline V lookup: CDR1 SGHNT, CDR2 YYREEE (reference sequence). DNA of the CDR3: TGTGCCAGCAGCTTGTCAGGGGTAAGGTGGGCCAACGTCCTGACTTTC. Residues: CASSLSGVRWANVLTF.

This clone was seen a handful of times. CDR3 sequence (DNA): TGTGCCAGCAGCGCCCGGGGAGCGGGGGGGCTTGAGACCCAGTACTTC. Its translation: CASSARGAGGLETQYF. This chain joins TRBV3-1 (or the pseudogene TRBV3-2) and TRBJ2-5; 10 bases align to TRBD2. Germline V CDR1 and CDR2: LGHDT, YNNKEL (reference sequence). Trimming removed 5 bases from V and 5 bases from J; junction bases left unmatched: 11. The CDR3 consists of 16 residues.

V is TRBV9 and J is TRBJ1-2; a possible D gene is TRBD1 (5 bases). V was clipped by 3 bases and J by 4 bases, with 7 bases between them. This CDR3 spans 12 amino acids. Germline-derived CDR1 and CDR2 are SGDLS and YYNGEE. The CDR3 sequence is CASSGGGYGYTF. CDR3 DNA sequence: TGTGCCAGCAGCGGGGGGGGCTATGGCTACACCTTC.

The rearrangement joins TRBV19 to TRBJ2-5; unclear D gene. Trimming shortened V by 1 base and J by 4 bases, and 7 bases separated the two germline ends. This CDR3 contains 13 residues. Germline V gene data show CDR1 as LNHDA and CDR2 as SQIVND (reference sequence). The DNA of the CDR3 is TGTGCCAGTAGTATAGGAGTGGTAGAGACCCAGTACTTC. Its protein is CASSIGVVETQYF.

The chain has TRBV10-3 and TRBJ1-1, with 12 bases lining up with TRBD1. Germline assignment: CDR1 ENHRY and CDR2 SYGVKD. The CDR3 is 14 residues long. Germline trimming cut 7 bases from V and 6 bases from J; bases unmatched to any gene: 6. The CDR3 reads CAITEGQGASEAFF. The CDR3 nucleotides are TGTGCCATCACCGAGGGACAGGGGGCGTCTGAAGCTTTCTTT.